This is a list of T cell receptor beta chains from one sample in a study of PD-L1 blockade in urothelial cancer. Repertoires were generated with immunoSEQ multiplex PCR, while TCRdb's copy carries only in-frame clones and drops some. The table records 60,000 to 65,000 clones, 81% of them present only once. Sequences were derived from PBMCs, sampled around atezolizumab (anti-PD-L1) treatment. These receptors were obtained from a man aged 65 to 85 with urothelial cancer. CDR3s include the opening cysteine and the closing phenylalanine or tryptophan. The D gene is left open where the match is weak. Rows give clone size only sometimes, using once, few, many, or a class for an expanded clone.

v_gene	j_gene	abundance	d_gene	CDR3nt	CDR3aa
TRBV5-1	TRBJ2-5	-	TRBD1	TGCGCCAGCAGGCCCGCAGGGGGCTCAGAGACCCAGTACTTC	CASRPAGGSETQYF
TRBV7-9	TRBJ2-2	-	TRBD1	TGTGCCAGCAGCCGATCCCGACAGACGACAGGGGTCAGCACCGGGGAGCTGTTTTTT	CASSRSRQTTGVSTGELFF
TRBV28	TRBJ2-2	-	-	TGTGCCAGCAGACAGTCCACCGGGGAGCTGTTTTTT	CASRQSTGELFF
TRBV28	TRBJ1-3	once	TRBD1	TGTGCCAGCAGCGACGACAGGGGGCCCTCTGGAAACACCATATATTTT	CASSDDRGPSGNTIYF
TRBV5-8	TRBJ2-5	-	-	TGTGCCAGCAGCGTAAGGGGCGGAGTTGGGGAGACCCAGTACTTC	CASSVRGGVGETQYF
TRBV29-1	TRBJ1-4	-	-	TGCAGCACCAGCCAAGGGGCGTCGGGTGAAAAACTGTTTTTT	CSTSQGASGEKLFF
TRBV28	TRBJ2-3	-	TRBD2	TGTGCCAGCAGTCCCGAGCGGGATTACCTAGATACGCAGTATTTT	CASSPERDYLDTQYF
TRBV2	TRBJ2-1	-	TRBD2	TGTGCCAGTACGAGCGGGATATACAATGAGCAGTTCTTC	CASTSGIYNEQFF
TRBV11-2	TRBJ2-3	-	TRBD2	TGTGCCAGCAGCTTACTAGCGGGAAACACAGATACGCAGTATTTT	CASSLLAGNTDTQYF
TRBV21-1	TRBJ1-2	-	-	TGTGCCAGCAGCAAAGAGGAGGCTTGCTGGGATGGCTACACCTTC	CASSKEEACWDGYTF
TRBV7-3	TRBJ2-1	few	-	TGTGCCAGCAGCTTAAGGGCAGGGATACCCTACAATGAGCAGTTCTTC	CASSLRAGIPYNEQFF
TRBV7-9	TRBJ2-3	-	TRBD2	TGTGCCAGCAGCCCGACTAGCGGGAGACAGTATTTT	CASSPTSGRQYF
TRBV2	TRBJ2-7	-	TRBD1	TGTGCCAGCAGTGGGGGGACAGGGGGTACCGAGCAGTACTTC	CASSGGTGGTEQYF
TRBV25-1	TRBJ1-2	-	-	TGTGCCAGCAGTGAATTCGGACAGCACGATGGCTACACCTTC	CASSEFGQHDGYTF
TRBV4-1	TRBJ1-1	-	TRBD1	TGCGCCAGCAGCCAACTTGGACAGGGAAAAGCTTTCTTT	CASSQLGQGKAFF
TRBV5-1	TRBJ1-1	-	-	TGCGCCAGCAGCTTGGCAGGGTCCGCGAACACTGAAGCTTTCTTT	CASSLAGSANTEAFF
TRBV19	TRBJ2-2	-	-	TGTGCCAGTAGTATGGGTCCACAGACCGGGGAGCTGTTTTTT	CASSMGPQTGELFF
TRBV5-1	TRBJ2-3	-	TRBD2	TGCGCCAGCAGCCCATGGACTAGCGGGAGTACAGATACGCAGTATTTT	CASSPWTSGSTDTQYF
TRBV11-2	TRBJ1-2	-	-	TGTGCCAGCAGCTTAGGGGGAGTGCGCGACTATGGCTACACCTTC	CASSLGGVRDYGYTF
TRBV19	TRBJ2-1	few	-	TGTGCCAGTAGTTCTGCTAGACTTAACTCCTACAATGAGCAGTTCTTC	CASSSARLNSYNEQFF
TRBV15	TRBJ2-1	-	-	TGTGCCACCAGCCGAGAATTCCAGGACTCCATTAGCTCCTACAATGAGCAGTTCTTC	CATSREFQDSISSYNEQFF
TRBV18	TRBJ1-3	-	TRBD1	TGTGCCAGCTCACCAGACAGGGGAGTTGGTGGAAACACCATATATTTT	CASSPDRGVGGNTIYF
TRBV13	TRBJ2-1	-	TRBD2	TGTGCCAGCAGCTTAGGCCTGGGAGGGTCAGATGAGCAGTTCTTC	CASSLGLGGSDEQFF
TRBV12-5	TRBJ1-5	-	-	TGTGCTAGTGGTTTGGTAAGCTATAGCAATCAGCCCCAGCATTTT	CASGLVSYSNQPQHF
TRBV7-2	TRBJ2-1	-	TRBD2	TGTGCCAGCAGCCCTACTGGACTAGCCGCCTCCTACAATGAGCAGTTCTTC	CASSPTGLAASYNEQFF
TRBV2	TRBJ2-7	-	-	TGTGCCAGCAGTGAAAGGGACTCTACTTACGAGCAGTACTTC	CASSERDSTYEQYF
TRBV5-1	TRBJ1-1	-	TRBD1	TGCGCCAGCAGCTCGACAGGGACTTACACTGAAGCTTTCTTT	CASSSTGTYTEAFF
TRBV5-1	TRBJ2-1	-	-	TGCGCCAGCAGCCAGACAGGTAATGAGCAGTTCTTC	CASSQTGNEQFF
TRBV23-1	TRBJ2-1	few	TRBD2	TGCGCCAGCAGTCAATCGACTAGCGGGCCTCGGAATGAGCAGTTCTTC	CASSQSTSGPRNEQFF
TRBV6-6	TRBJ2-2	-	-	TGTGCCAGCAGCGCTATACAGGGCAACACCGGGGAGCTGTTTTTT	CASSAIQGNTGELFF
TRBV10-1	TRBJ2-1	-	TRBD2	TGCGCCAGCAGCTCGACTAGCGGGAGGGCCTGGGAGCAGTTCTTC	CASSSTSGRAWEQFF